The TCR beta chain under discussion was sequenced for a study of response to subunit inactivated influenza vaccine. TCRdb passed the RT-PCR reads through MiXCR, listing each CDR3 protein once. Of some 600,000 distinct CDR3 sequences listed, around 15% are singletons. V was cut by 3 bases and J by 4 bases, with 9 bases left in between. The CDR3 spans 12 residues. Germline V gene sequence: CDR1 DFQATT, CDR2 SNEGSKA (reference sequence). Here the sequenced sample was PBMCs from blood, taken roughly 15 days before vaccination. This rearrangement joins TRBV20-1 to TRBJ2-5, with a possible D match to TRBD2 (5 bases). The TCR originated in a man aged 50-59 years who received an inactivated influenza vaccine. The CDR3 sequence is CSASLARETQYF. The DNA of the CDR3 is TGCAGTGCTAGTCTAGCCCGAGAGACCCAGTACTTC.